The rows below give T cell receptor beta chains drawn from one sample of a study of OX40 agonist ivuxolimab in advanced cancers. Sequencing used immunoSEQ multiplex PCR; TCRdb keeps in-frame clones, though not all of them. The sample includes 52,000 or so clones, around 82% of them seen just once. The input for sequencing was CD4+ or CD8+ T cells sorted from blood, taken in a trial of the OX40 agonist ivuxolimab. These receptors were obtained from an adult with an advanced solid tumor such as melanoma, head and neck, liver or kidney cancer. Both conserved end residues are part of each CDR3. The order of the fields is clone size, J gene, V gene, D gene, CDR3 protein, CDR3 DNA. The D gene is left open where the match is weak. A clone size is listed for some rows: how often the clone was seen (once, few, many), or a class if it is expanded.

NA TRBJ1-2 TRBV18 NA CASSETMDYGYTF TGTGCCAGCTCAGAGACTATGGACTATGGCTACACCTTC
once TRBJ1-4 TRBV5-6 NA CASSPRANEKLFF TGTGCCAGCAGCCCCCGGGCAAATGAAAAACTGTTTTTT
NA TRBJ2-5 TRBV2 NA CASNSGRETQYF TGTGCCAGCAACAGTGGGAGAGAGACCCAGTACTTC
NA TRBJ2-1 TRBV27 TRBD2 CASSSGLAGVNEQFF TGTGCCAGCAGTTCAGGCCTAGCGGGAGTCAATGAGCAGTTCTTC
NA TRBJ2-3 TRBV5-1 TRBD2 CASSSSGNTGTQYF TGCGCCAGCAGCTCCAGCGGGAATACCGGGACGCAGTATTTT
NA TRBJ2-3 TRBV7-2 TRBD2 CASSQGIAGDADTQYF TGCGCCAGCAGCCAAGGCATAGCGGGGGACGCAGATACGCAGTATTTT
NA TRBJ2-5 TRBV5-1 TRBD2 CASSVGLAETPQETQYF TGCGCCAGCAGCGTTGGACTAGCGGAGACCCCACAAGAGACCCAGTACTTC
NA TRBJ1-1 TRBV4-2 NA CASSQEGPNTEAFF TGTGCCAGCAGCCAAGAGGGACCGAACACTGAAGCTTTCTTT
few TRBJ1-4 TRBV6-1 NA CASRLPGRMNEKLFF TGTGCCAGCAGACTGCCGGGACGGATGAATGAAAAACTGTTTTTT
NA TRBJ1-6 TRBV7-2 NA CASSLDPAGESNSPLHF TGTGCCAGCAGCTTAGATCCTGCGGGGGAAAGTAATTCACCCCTCCACTTT
NA TRBJ2-7 TRBV11-2 NA CASLAQRTSYEQYF TGTGCCAGCCTCGCTCAGCGGACTTCCTACGAGCAGTACTTC
NA TRBJ2-5 TRBV28 NA CASSKRVHQETQYF TGTGCCAGCAGTAAACGGGTACACCAAGAGACCCAGTACTTC
NA TRBJ2-1 TRBV18 NA CASSGRHPSSYNEQFF TGTGCCAGCTCAGGCCGACATCCGAGCTCCTACAATGAGCAGTTCTTC
NA TRBJ1-2 TRBV6-5 NA CASSYSGVEGYTF TGTGCCAGCAGTTATTCCGGGGTGGAGGGCTACACCTTC
NA TRBJ2-3 TRBV13 TRBD2 CASSPQLAGGGDTQYF TGTGCCAGCAGCCCCCAACTAGCGGGAGGGGGCGATACGCAGTATTTT
NA TRBJ1-1 TRBV5-4 TRBD1 CASSYAGQGGTEAFF TGTGCCAGCAGCTACGCGGGACAGGGTGGCACTGAAGCTTTCTTT
NA TRBJ2-5 TRBV30 NA CAWSLRGETQYF TGTGCCTGGAGTCTGAGGGGAGAGACCCAGTACTTC
NA TRBJ2-2 TRBV2 TRBD2 CASTAGGPFLYTGELFF TGTGCCAGCACAGCGGGAGGGCCGTTTTTGTACACCGGGGAGCTGTTTTTT
NA TRBJ1-6 TRBV6-5 TRBD1 CASRDRTGANSPLHF TGTGCCAGCAGGGATCGGACAGGGGCAAATTCACCCCTCCACTTT
NA TRBJ2-1 TRBV18 NA CASSDVSNEQFF TGTGCCAGCTCAGACGTCAGCAATGAGCAGTTCTTC
NA TRBJ1-3 TRBV5-1 NA CASSLDHRSGNTIYF TGCGCCAGCAGCTTGGATCACAGATCTGGAAACACCATATATTTT
NA TRBJ2-3 TRBV5-1 NA CASNLGLLPGDTQYF TGCGCCAGCAACCTGGGACTTCTGCCGGGAGATACGCAGTATTTT
NA TRBJ2-3 TRBV28 TRBD2 CASSSRGGATDTQYF TGTGCCAGCAGTTCCCGGGGGGGTGCCACAGATACGCAGTATTTT
NA TRBJ1-4 TRBV6-1 NA CASSELRSTNEKLFF TGTGCCAGCAGTGAACTCAGGTCAACTAATGAAAAACTGTTTTTT
NA TRBJ2-2 TRBV19 NA CASSTGVLNTGELFF TGTGCCAGTAGTACTGGAGTATTGAACACCGGGGAGCTGTTTTTT
NA TRBJ1-5 TRBV5-6 NA CASRVWAGDQPQHF TGTGCCAGCAGGGTTTGGGCCGGGGATCAGCCCCAGCATTTT
NA TRBJ2-7 TRBV19 TRBD1 CASSPLPGQTLREQYF TGTGCCAGTAGTCCCCTACCGGGACAGACCCTACGGGAGCAGTACTTC
once TRBJ2-2 TRBV7-2 NA CASSLEGGELFF TGTGCCAGCAGCTTAGAGGGCGGGGAGCTGTTTTTT
NA TRBJ2-1 TRBV20-1 NA CSAGKRNEQFF TGCAGTGCGGGAAAGCGCAATGAGCAGTTCTTC
NA TRBJ2-6 TRBV5-4 NA CASSWATGPNSGANVLTF TGTGCCAGCAGCTGGGCGACAGGCCCTAACTCTGGGGCCAACGTCCTGACTTTC
NA TRBJ1-2 TRBV6-6 NA CASSYDRTNGYTF TGTGCCAGCAGTTACGACCGGACAAATGGCTACACCTTC
NA TRBJ1-5 TRBV18 NA CASSPRQANNQPQHF TGTGCCAGCTCACCGCGACAGGCCAACAATCAGCCCCAGCATTTT
NA TRBJ1-6 TRBV6-5 NA CASSYSSSYNSPLHF TGTGCCAGCAGTTACTCCAGCTCCTATAATTCACCCCTCCACTTT
NA TRBJ1-2 TRBV4-1 NA CASSQASLASYTF TGCGCCAGCAGCCAGGCCTCCCTAGCAAGCTACACCTTC
NA TRBJ2-7 TRBV2 NA CASRGDGYEQYF TGTGCCAGCAGGGGGGACGGCTACGAGCAGTACTTC
NA TRBJ1-1 TRBV30 NA CAWSVPGVNTEAFF TGTGCCTGGAGTGTACCAGGGGTGAACACTGAAGCTTTCTTT
NA TRBJ1-5 TRBV9 TRBD1 CASSAGQGGQPQHF TGTGCCAGCAGCGCGGGACAGGGAGGCCAGCCCCAGCATTTT
NA TRBJ2-7 TRBV19 NA CASSISRQGNYEQYF TGTGCCAGTAGTATAAGTCGGCAGGGGAACTACGAGCAGTACTTC
NA TRBJ2-7 TRBV18 NA CASSPRGRGAYEQYF TGTGCCAGCTCACCCCGGGGCAGGGGGGCCTACGAGCAGTACTTC
few TRBJ2-1 TRBV5-4 TRBD2 CASSSSGTRNNEQFF TGTGCCAGCAGCTCTAGCGGGACTAGGAACAATGAGCAGTTCTTC
NA TRBJ1-4 TRBV5-6 NA CASSLFPTEKLFF TGTGCCAGCAGCTTGTTCCCGACTGAAAAACTGTTTTTT
NA TRBJ2-7 TRBV28 TRBD2 CASSEQSGNLREQYF TGTGCCAGCAGTGAGCAAAGCGGGAACCTACGCGAGCAGTACTTC
NA TRBJ1-6 TRBV6-6 NA CASQTPGPGSSPLHF TGTGCCAGCCAAACTCCGGGGCCGGGGAGTTCACCCCTCCACTTT
NA TRBJ2-3 TRBV20-1 NA CSAGIADTQYF TGCAGTGCTGGGATAGCGGATACGCAGTATTTT
NA TRBJ1-2 TRBV11-2 NA CASSLGARGVGGYTF TGTGCCAGCAGCTTAGGGGCCCGGGGAGTCGGTGGCTACACCTTC
NA TRBJ1-1 TRBV9 NA CASSLGVSGTYMNTEAFF TGTGCCAGCAGCCTAGGTGTGTCAGGGACTTATATGAACACTGAAGCTTTCTTT
NA TRBJ1-2 TRBV6-6 TRBD1 CASRDRGGYTF TGTGCCAGCAGAGACAGGGGTGGCTACACCTTC
few TRBJ2-7 TRBV7-9 NA CASSLAQVSYEQYF TGTGCCAGCAGCTTAGCCCAGGTTTCCTACGAGCAGTACTTC